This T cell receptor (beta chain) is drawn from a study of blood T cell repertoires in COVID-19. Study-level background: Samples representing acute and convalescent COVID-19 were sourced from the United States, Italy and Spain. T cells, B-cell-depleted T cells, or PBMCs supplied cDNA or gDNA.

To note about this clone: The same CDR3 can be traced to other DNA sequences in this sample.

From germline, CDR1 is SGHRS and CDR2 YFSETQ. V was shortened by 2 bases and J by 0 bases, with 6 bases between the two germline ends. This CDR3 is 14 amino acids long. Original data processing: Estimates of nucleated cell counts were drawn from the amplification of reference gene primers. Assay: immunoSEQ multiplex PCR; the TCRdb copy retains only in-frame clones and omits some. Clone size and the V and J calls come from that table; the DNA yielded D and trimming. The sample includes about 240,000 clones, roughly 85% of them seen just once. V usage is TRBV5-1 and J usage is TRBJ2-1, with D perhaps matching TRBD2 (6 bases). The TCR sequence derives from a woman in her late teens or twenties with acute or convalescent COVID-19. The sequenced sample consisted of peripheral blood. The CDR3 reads CASSFSGSYNEQFF. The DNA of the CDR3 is TGCGCCAGCAGCTTTAGCGGCTCCTACAATGAGCAGTTCTTC.